This T cell receptor beta chain is from a study of blood T cell repertoires in COVID-19. Whole-study context: The samples span acute and convalescent COVID-19 from the United States, Italy and Spain. PBMCs, B-cell-depleted T cells, or T cells provided the cDNA or gDNA that made up the material.

On this clone itself: The same CDR3 also results from other DNA sequences found in this sample.

Per the original data handling: Estimation of nucleated cell counts was performed using reference gene primer amplification. Generated by immunoSEQ multiplex PCR, the TCRdb table keeps only in-frame clones and is missing some. D and trimming come from the DNA, and the V and J calls and clone size come from that table. The top ten hold just under 4% of the sample, which has around 92,000 clones, approximately 79% seen once. This clonotype was obtained from a man in his sixties or seventies with COVID-19, enrolled during active disease. Sequencing input: peripheral blood.

As DNA, the CDR3 is TGTGCCAGCAGTAGACAGGGGACGAACTATGGCTACACCTTC. As protein: CASSRQGTNYGYTF. This sequence joins TRBV28 and TRBJ1-2; 8 nucleotides align to TRBD1. This CDR3 region has 14 residues. The V gene's germline CDR1 is MDHEN and CDR2 SYDVKM. V was pared by 5 bases and J by 2 bases, with 4 bases of the junction left unmatched.